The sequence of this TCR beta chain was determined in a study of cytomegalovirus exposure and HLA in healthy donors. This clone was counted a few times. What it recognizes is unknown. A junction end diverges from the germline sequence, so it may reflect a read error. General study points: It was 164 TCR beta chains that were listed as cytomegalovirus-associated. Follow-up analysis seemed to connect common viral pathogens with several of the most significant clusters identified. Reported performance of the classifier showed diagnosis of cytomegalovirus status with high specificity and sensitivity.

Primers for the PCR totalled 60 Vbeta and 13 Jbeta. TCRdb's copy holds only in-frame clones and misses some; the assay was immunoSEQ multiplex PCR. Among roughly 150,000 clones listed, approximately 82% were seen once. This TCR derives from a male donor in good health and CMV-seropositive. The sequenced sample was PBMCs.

The CDR3 loop reads CASSLGGRVSTDF. CDR3 nucleotide sequence: TGTGCCAGCAGCTTAGGAGGCCGAGTGTCAACGGATTTT. The rearrangement uses TRBV7-8 and TRBJ1-5; no definite D call. The CDR3 consists of 13 residues. CDR1 and CDR2 from the germline V gene are SGHVS and FQNEAQ.